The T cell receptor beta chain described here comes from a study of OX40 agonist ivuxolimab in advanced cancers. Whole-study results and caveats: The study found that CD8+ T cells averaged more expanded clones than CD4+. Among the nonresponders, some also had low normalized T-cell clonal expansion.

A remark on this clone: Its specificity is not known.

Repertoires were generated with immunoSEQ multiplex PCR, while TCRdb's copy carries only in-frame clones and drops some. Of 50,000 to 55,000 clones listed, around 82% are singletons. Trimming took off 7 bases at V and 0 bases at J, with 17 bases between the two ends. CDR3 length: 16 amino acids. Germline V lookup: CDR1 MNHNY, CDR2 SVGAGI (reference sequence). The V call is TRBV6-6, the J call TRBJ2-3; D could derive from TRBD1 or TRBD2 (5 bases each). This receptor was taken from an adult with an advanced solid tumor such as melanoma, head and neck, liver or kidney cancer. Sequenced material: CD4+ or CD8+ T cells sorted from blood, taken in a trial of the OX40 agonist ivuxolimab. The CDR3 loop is CASTKGTRTSTDTQYF. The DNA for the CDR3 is TGTGCCAGCACCAAAGGGACCAGAACTAGCACAGATACGCAGTATTTT.